The rows below give T cell receptor beta chains drawn from one sample of a study of early stage breast cancer tumors. Using immunoSEQ multiplex PCR, the repertoire was profiled, and TCRdb retains in-frame clones only, with some absent. The table has about 25,000 clones, roughly two thirds seen once. Input material: breast tumor tissue. Receptor source: a person aged 55 to 70 with breast cancer. CDR3s include the opening cysteine and the closing phenylalanine or tryptophan. Each record gives: V gene, D gene, J gene, clone size, CDR3 protein, CDR3 DNA. A D gene is named only where the DNA matches it firmly. Clone size is shown for a subset of rows, as once, few, many or a class of expanded clone.

v_call: TRBV7-2; d_call: -; j_call: TRBJ2-7; clone_size: -; cdr3_aa: CASSLGGQGTSGEQYF; cdr3_nt: TGTGCCAGCAGCTTAGGGGGACAGGGGACTAGCGGTGAGCAGTACTTC
v_call: TRBV18; d_call: TRBD1; j_call: TRBJ2-5; clone_size: -; cdr3_aa: CASSPDRGGGETQYF; cdr3_nt: TGTGCCAGCTCACCGGACAGGGGAGGGGGAGAGACCCAGTACTTC
v_call: TRBV5-1; d_call: -; j_call: TRBJ2-5; clone_size: -; cdr3_aa: CASSLTGNQETQYF; cdr3_nt: TGCGCCAGCAGCTTAACGGGAAACCAAGAGACCCAGTACTTC
v_call: TRBV7-6; d_call: TRBD1; j_call: TRBJ2-7; clone_size: -; cdr3_aa: CASSSGQGVYEQYF; cdr3_nt: TGTGCCAGCAGCTCTGGACAGGGGGTTTACGAGCAGTACTTC
v_call: TRBV27; d_call: TRBD2; j_call: TRBJ2-1; clone_size: -; cdr3_aa: CASIDPGLPNEQFF; cdr3_nt: TGTGCCAGCATCGACCCGGGACTACCCAATGAGCAGTTCTTC
v_call: TRBV18; d_call: -; j_call: TRBJ2-3; clone_size: -; cdr3_aa: CASSPSSTQYF; cdr3_nt: TGTGCCAGCTCACCATCGAGTACGCAGTATTTT
v_call: TRBV7-9; d_call: TRBD2; j_call: TRBJ2-1; clone_size: -; cdr3_aa: CASSLGLALDNEQFF; cdr3_nt: TGTGCCAGCAGCTTAGGACTAGCGTTGGACAATGAGCAGTTCTTC
v_call: TRBV4-1; d_call: -; j_call: TRBJ1-2; clone_size: few; cdr3_aa: CASSQDRGFLYGYTF; cdr3_nt: TGCGCCAGCAGCCAAGATAGGGGGTTCCTCTATGGCTACACCTTC
v_call: TRBV4-1; d_call: -; j_call: TRBJ1-2; clone_size: -; cdr3_aa: CASSQDLQGRGYTF; cdr3_nt: TGCGCCAGCAGCCAAGATCTACAGGGTCGGGGCTACACCTTC
v_call: TRBV11-1; d_call: -; j_call: TRBJ2-7; clone_size: -; cdr3_aa: CASRGLYEQYF; cdr3_nt: TGTGCCAGCAGGGGGCTTTACGAGCAGTACTTC
v_call: TRBV7-9; d_call: -; j_call: TRBJ2-3; clone_size: -; cdr3_aa: CASSLAVLPTDTQYF; cdr3_nt: TGTGCCAGCAGCTTAGCGGTACTACCCACAGATACGCAGTATTTT
v_call: TRBV5-1; d_call: -; j_call: TRBJ2-3; clone_size: -; cdr3_aa: CASTPGGPDTQYF; cdr3_nt: TGCGCCAGCACCCCAGGAGGGCCAGATACGCAGTATTTT
v_call: TRBV6-5; d_call: TRBD2; j_call: TRBJ2-7; clone_size: -; cdr3_aa: CASSKGLAGPYEQYF; cdr3_nt: TGTGCCAGCAGTAAAGGACTAGCGGGACCCTACGAGCAGTACTTC
v_call: TRBV7-8; d_call: TRBD2; j_call: TRBJ2-5; clone_size: -; cdr3_aa: CASSLARLAGRRGQETQYF; cdr3_nt: TGTGCCAGCAGCTTAGCGCGACTAGCGGGGCGGAGGGGCCAAGAGACCCAGTACTTC
v_call: TRBV18; d_call: -; j_call: TRBJ2-1; clone_size: few; cdr3_aa: CASSPLQGEQFF; cdr3_nt: TGTGCCAGCTCACCACTGCAGGGTGAGCAGTTCTTC
v_call: TRBV7-8; d_call: TRBD2; j_call: TRBJ2-1; clone_size: -; cdr3_aa: CASSPSGSSYNEQFF; cdr3_nt: TGTGCCAGCAGCCCTAGCGGGAGCTCCTACAATGAGCAGTTCTTC
v_call: TRBV4-1; d_call: TRBD2; j_call: TRBJ2-7; clone_size: -; cdr3_aa: CASSQGDYRYEQYF; cdr3_nt: TGCGCCAGCAGCCAAGGGGACTACCGCTACGAGCAGTACTTC
v_call: TRBV14; d_call: TRBD2; j_call: TRBJ2-7; clone_size: -; cdr3_aa: CASSPPAGVHQYF; cdr3_nt: TGTGCCAGCAGCCCCCCAGCGGGGGTCCACCAGTACTTC
v_call: TRBV7-8; d_call: -; j_call: TRBJ1-2; clone_size: -; cdr3_aa: CASSPTTGGIWGYTF; cdr3_nt: TGTGCCAGCAGCCCTACCACGGGGGGGATCTGGGGCTACACCTTC
v_call: TRBV7-9; d_call: TRBD1; j_call: TRBJ2-1; clone_size: -; cdr3_aa: CASSARQGILNEQFF; cdr3_nt: TGTGCCAGCAGCGCCCGACAGGGGATTCTCAATGAGCAGTTCTTC
v_call: TRBV27; d_call: -; j_call: TRBJ2-3; clone_size: once; cdr3_aa: CASSTGQTDTQYF; cdr3_nt: TGTGCCAGCAGTACTGGACAAACAGATACGCAGTATTTT
v_call: TRBV28; d_call: -; j_call: TRBJ1-4; clone_size: -; cdr3_aa: CASSPGGSNEKLFF; cdr3_nt: TGTGCCAGCAGCCCCGGAGGGAGTAATGAAAAACTGTTTTTT
v_call: TRBV30; d_call: TRBD2; j_call: TRBJ2-1; clone_size: -; cdr3_aa: CAWVDRTSLNEQFF; cdr3_nt: TGTGCCTGGGTTGATCGGACTAGCTTAAATGAGCAGTTCTTC
v_call: TRBV5-1; d_call: TRBD2; j_call: TRBJ2-1; clone_size: -; cdr3_aa: CASRATSGSYNEQFF; cdr3_nt: TGCGCCAGCAGGGCAACTAGCGGGAGCTACAATGAGCAGTTCTTC
v_call: TRBV5-1; d_call: -; j_call: TRBJ1-1; clone_size: once; cdr3_aa: CASSLETGRGATEAFF; cdr3_nt: TGCGCCAGCAGCTTGGAGACGGGACGGGGGGCGACTGAAGCTTTCTTT
v_call: TRBV20-1; d_call: TRBD2; j_call: TRBJ2-7; clone_size: -; cdr3_aa: CSARGGEQYF; cdr3_nt: TGCAGTGCCCGGGGGGGAGAGCAGTACTTC
v_call: TRBV2; d_call: TRBD1; j_call: TRBJ1-1; clone_size: once; cdr3_aa: CASSLQGALDTEAFF; cdr3_nt: TGTGCCAGTTCATTACAGGGGGCGCTGGACACTGAAGCTTTCTTT
v_call: TRBV29-1; d_call: -; j_call: TRBJ1-5; clone_size: -; cdr3_aa: CSVSGDSDNQPQHF; cdr3_nt: TGCAGCGTCTCGGGTGACAGCGATAATCAGCCCCAGCATTTT
v_call: TRBV5-1; d_call: -; j_call: TRBJ1-1; clone_size: -; cdr3_aa: CASSYGQPNTEAFF; cdr3_nt: TGCGCCAGCAGTTATGGACAGCCGAACACTGAAGCTTTCTTT
v_call: TRBV29-1; d_call: -; j_call: TRBJ2-3; clone_size: -; cdr3_aa: CSVTRPSTDTQYF; cdr3_nt: TGCAGCGTTACTAGGCCTAGCACAGATACGCAGTATTTT
v_call: TRBV10-3; d_call: -; j_call: TRBJ1-1; clone_size: -; cdr3_aa: CAISKGGPAFF; cdr3_nt: TGTGCCATCAGTAAAGGGGGTCCGGCTTTCTTT
v_call: TRBV5-1; d_call: -; j_call: TRBJ2-7; clone_size: -; cdr3_aa: CASSLERSEQYF; cdr3_nt: TGCGCCAGCAGCTTGGAGCGTTCCGAGCAGTACTTC
v_call: TRBV28; d_call: TRBD2; j_call: TRBJ2-7; clone_size: few; cdr3_aa: CASSVGLAGGYSDF; cdr3_nt: TGTGCCAGCAGTGTGGGACTAGCGGGAGGATACAGCGATTTC
v_call: TRBV5-1; d_call: TRBD2; j_call: TRBJ2-2; clone_size: few; cdr3_aa: CASSPGSGGAGELFF; cdr3_nt: TGCGCCAGCAGCCCTGGTAGCGGGGGTGCCGGGGAGCTGTTTTTT
v_call: TRBV7-9; d_call: -; j_call: TRBJ2-1; clone_size: -; cdr3_aa: CASRPLRSSYNEQFF; cdr3_nt: TGTGCCAGCAGGCCTTTGAGAAGCTCCTACAATGAGCAGTTCTTC
v_call: TRBV10-3; d_call: -; j_call: TRBJ1-1; clone_size: -; cdr3_aa: CAISDDRNTEAFF; cdr3_nt: TGTGCCATCAGTGATGACAGGAACACTGAAGCTTTCTTT
v_call: TRBV5-1; d_call: -; j_call: TRBJ2-3; clone_size: few; cdr3_aa: CASSLVGADTQYF; cdr3_nt: TGCGCCAGCAGCTTGGTGGGCGCAGATACGCAGTATTTT
v_call: TRBV7-9; d_call: -; j_call: TRBJ2-7; clone_size: -; cdr3_aa: CASSLAGASGGEQYF; cdr3_nt: TGTGCCAGCAGCTTAGCGGGAGCCTCCGGTGGCGAGCAGTACTTC
v_call: TRBV28; d_call: -; j_call: TRBJ1-5; clone_size: once; cdr3_aa: CASSPNSKEGQPQHF; cdr3_nt: TGTGCCAGCTCCCCTAACTCGAAGGAGGGTCAGCCCCAGCATTTT
v_call: TRBV27; d_call: TRBD1; j_call: TRBJ1-2; clone_size: -; cdr3_aa: CASSLAGGVNYGYTF; cdr3_nt: TGTGCCAGCAGTTTAGCAGGGGGCGTCAACTATGGCTACACCTTC
v_call: TRBV4-3; d_call: TRBD1; j_call: TRBJ1-2; clone_size: -; cdr3_aa: CASSQGAGTGDYGYTF; cdr3_nt: TGCGCCAGCAGCCAAGGGGCCGGGACAGGGGACTATGGCTACACCTTC
v_call: TRBV6-5; d_call: TRBD1; j_call: TRBJ1-3; clone_size: -; cdr3_aa: CATTGLSGNTIYF; cdr3_nt: TGTGCCACGACAGGGCTCTCTGGAAACACCATATATTTT
v_call: TRBV7-3; d_call: TRBD2; j_call: TRBJ2-2; clone_size: -; cdr3_aa: CASSSGTSGKRELFF; cdr3_nt: TGTGCCAGCAGCAGCGGGACTAGCGGGAAAAGGGAGCTGTTTTTT
v_call: TRBV15; d_call: -; j_call: TRBJ2-2; clone_size: -; cdr3_aa: CATSRDPGGRTGELFF; cdr3_nt: TGTGCCACCAGCAGAGATCCCGGCGGAAGGACCGGGGAGCTGTTTTTT
v_call: TRBV30; d_call: -; j_call: TRBJ2-6; clone_size: -; cdr3_aa: CAWIRRGRGNWLEAGANVLTF; cdr3_nt: TGTGCCTGGATAAGGAGGGGTCGAGGAAACTGGCTTGAGGCTGGGGCCAACGTCCTGACTTTC
v_call: TRBV5-4; d_call: TRBD2; j_call: TRBJ2-3; clone_size: -; cdr3_aa: CASSFGRPGTDTQYF; cdr3_nt: TGTGCCAGCAGCTTCGGGAGGCCTGGCACAGATACGCAGTATTTT
v_call: TRBV6-1; d_call: -; j_call: TRBJ1-2; clone_size: -; cdr3_aa: CASSSTTERGGYTF; cdr3_nt: TGTGCCAGCAGTTCCACGACAGAGAGGGGGGGCTACACCTTC
v_call: TRBV28; d_call: TRBD2; j_call: TRBJ2-1; clone_size: -; cdr3_aa: CASTLAGANYNEQFF; cdr3_nt: TGTGCCAGCACTCTAGCGGGAGCTAACTACAATGAGCAGTTCTTC
v_call: TRBV7-3; d_call: TRBD2; j_call: TRBJ2-2; clone_size: -; cdr3_aa: CASSYTGLAGAGELFF; cdr3_nt: TGTGCCAGCAGCTACACTGGACTAGCGGGAGCCGGGGAGCTGTTTTTT
v_call: TRBV4-3; d_call: TRBD1; j_call: TRBJ2-7; clone_size: -; cdr3_aa: CASSQDWTGGFYEQYF; cdr3_nt: TGCGCCAGCAGCCAAGATTGGACAGGGGGCTTCTACGAGCAGTACTTC
v_call: TRBV6-6; d_call: TRBD2; j_call: TRBJ2-5; clone_size: -; cdr3_aa: CASSGTSAETQYF; cdr3_nt: TGTGCCAGCAGTGGGACTAGCGCTGAGACCCAGTACTTC
v_call: TRBV19; d_call: -; j_call: TRBJ1-2; clone_size: many; cdr3_aa: CASSISGANYGYTF; cdr3_nt: TGTGCCAGTAGTATTTCAGGGGCGAACTATGGCTACACCTTC
v_call: TRBV5-5; d_call: -; j_call: TRBJ1-5; clone_size: once; cdr3_aa: CASSVGPGRNQPQHF; cdr3_nt: TGTGCCAGCAGCGTGGGACCCGGGAGAAATCAGCCCCAGCATTTT
v_call: TRBV4-3; d_call: TRBD1; j_call: TRBJ2-1; clone_size: -; cdr3_aa: CASSRTGTEQFF; cdr3_nt: TGCGCCAGCAGCCGGACAGGGACTGAGCAGTTCTTC
v_call: TRBV7-2; d_call: TRBD1; j_call: TRBJ2-7; clone_size: medium-sized; cdr3_aa: CASREDRESYEQYF; cdr3_nt: TGTGCCAGCAGAGAGGACAGGGAATCCTACGAGCAGTACTTC